This T cell receptor (beta chain) was documented in a study of blood T cell repertoires in COVID-19. Study in general: COVID-19 samples, acute and convalescent, were from the United States, Italy and Spain. The analysed material was cDNA or gDNA that came from T cells, B-cell-depleted T cells, or PBMCs.

In the original processing: Amplified reference gene primers provided the basis for estimating nucleated cell counts. Sequenced by immunoSEQ multiplex PCR; TCRdb stores in-frame clones only, minus some. V, J and clone size derive from that table, while D and trimming were established from the DNA sequence. This table holds about 480,000 clones, around 88% found once. V lost 4 bases, J lost 5 bases, and 11 bases lay in between. This CDR3 contains 12 residues. The germline gives CDR1 GTSNPN, CDR2 SVGIG (reference sequence). The chain couples TRBV30 to TRBJ1-1; possible D gene TRBD1, 5 bases. The sample was peripheral blood. The receptor was derived from a woman aged 30 to 39 with acute or convalescent COVID-19. The CDR3 is CAWKQDFTEAFF. DNA of the CDR3: TGTGCCTGGAAACAGGATTTTACTGAAGCTTTCTTT. Drawing the rest from reference TRBV30 and TRBJ1-1, the complete variable domain is SQTIHQWPATLVQPVGSPLSLECTVEGTSNPNLYWYRQAAGRGLQLLFYSVGIGQISSEVPQNLSASRPQDRQFILSSKKLLLSDSGFYLCAWKQDFTEAFFGQGTRLTVV.